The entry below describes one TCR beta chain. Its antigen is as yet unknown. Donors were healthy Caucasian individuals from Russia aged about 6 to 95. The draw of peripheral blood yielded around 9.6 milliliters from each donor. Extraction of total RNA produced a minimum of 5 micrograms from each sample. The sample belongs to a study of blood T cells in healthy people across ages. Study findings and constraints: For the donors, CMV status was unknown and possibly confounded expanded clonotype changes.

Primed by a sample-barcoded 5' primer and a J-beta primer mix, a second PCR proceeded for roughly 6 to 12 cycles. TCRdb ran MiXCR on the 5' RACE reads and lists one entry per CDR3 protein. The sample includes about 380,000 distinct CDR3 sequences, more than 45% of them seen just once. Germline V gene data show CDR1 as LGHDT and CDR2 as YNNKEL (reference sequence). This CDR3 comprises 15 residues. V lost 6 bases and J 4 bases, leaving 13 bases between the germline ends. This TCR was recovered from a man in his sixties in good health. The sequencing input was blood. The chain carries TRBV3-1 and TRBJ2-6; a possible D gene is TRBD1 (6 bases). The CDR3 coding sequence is TGTGCCAGCAGGGTCCAGGGGACCGGGGCCAACGTCCTGACTTTC. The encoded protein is CASRVQGTGANVLTF.